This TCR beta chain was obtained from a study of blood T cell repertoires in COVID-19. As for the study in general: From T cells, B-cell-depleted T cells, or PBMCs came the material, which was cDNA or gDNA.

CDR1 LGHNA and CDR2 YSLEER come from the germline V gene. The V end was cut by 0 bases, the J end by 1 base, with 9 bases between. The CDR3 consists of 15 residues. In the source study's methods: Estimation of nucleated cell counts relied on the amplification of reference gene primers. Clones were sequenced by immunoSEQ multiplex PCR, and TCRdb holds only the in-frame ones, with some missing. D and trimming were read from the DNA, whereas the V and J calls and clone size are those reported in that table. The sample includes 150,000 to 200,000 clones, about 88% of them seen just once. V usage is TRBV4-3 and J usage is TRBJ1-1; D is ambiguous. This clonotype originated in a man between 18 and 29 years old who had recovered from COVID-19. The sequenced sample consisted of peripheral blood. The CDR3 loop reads CASSQEHPPNTEAFF. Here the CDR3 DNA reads TGCGCCAGCAGCCAAGAACACCCTCCGAACACTGAAGCTTTCTTT.